This T cell receptor beta chain came from a study of blood T cell repertoires in COVID-19. Turning to the study itself: Sources were T cells, B-cell-depleted T cells, or PBMCs; the material itself was cDNA or gDNA.

Original processing methods: Using reference gene primer amplification, nucleated cell counts were estimated. Clones were sequenced by immunoSEQ multiplex PCR, and TCRdb holds only the in-frame ones, with some missing. V and J calls and clone size follow that table, whereas D and trimming were derived from the DNA. This table has fewer than 250,000 clones, around 86% appearing once. J lost 2 bases, V lost 4 bases, and 5 bases had no gene match. Germline V lookup: CDR1 MNHEY, CDR2 SMNVEV (reference sequence). The CDR3 covers 15 residues. This receptor was obtained from a man aged 45-65 years with acute or convalescent COVID-19. Specimen: peripheral blood. The rearrangement joins TRBV27 to TRBJ1-1, with TRBD1 matching 9 bases. This CDR3 reads CASSSGQGSNTEAFF. The DNA of the CDR3 is TGTGCCAGCAGTTCGGGACAGGGCTCCAACACTGAAGCTTTCTTT.